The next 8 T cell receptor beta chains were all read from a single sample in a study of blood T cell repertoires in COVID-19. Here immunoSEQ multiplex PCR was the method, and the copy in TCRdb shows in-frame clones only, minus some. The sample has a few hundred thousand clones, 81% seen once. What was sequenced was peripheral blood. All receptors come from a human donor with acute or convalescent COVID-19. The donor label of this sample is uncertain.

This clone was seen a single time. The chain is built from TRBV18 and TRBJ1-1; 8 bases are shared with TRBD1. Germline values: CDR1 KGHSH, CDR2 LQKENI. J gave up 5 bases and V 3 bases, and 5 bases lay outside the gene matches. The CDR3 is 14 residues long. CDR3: CASSPRQGRTEAFF. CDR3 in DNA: TGTGCCAGCTCACCGAGACAGGGGCGGACTGAAGCTTTCTTT.

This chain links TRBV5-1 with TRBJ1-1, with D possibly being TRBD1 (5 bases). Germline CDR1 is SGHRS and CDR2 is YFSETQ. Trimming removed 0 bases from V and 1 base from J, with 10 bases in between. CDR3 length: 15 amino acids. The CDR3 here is CASSLGRGKNTEAFF. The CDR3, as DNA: TGCGCCAGCAGCTTGGGGCGGGGGAAGAACACTGAAGCTTTCTTT.

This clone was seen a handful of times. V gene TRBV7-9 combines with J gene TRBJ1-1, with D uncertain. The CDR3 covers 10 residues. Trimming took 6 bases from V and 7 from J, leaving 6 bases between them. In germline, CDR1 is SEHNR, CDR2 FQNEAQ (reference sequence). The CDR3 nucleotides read TGTGCCAGCAGGCAGGTTGAAGCTTTCTTT. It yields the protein CASRQVEAFF.

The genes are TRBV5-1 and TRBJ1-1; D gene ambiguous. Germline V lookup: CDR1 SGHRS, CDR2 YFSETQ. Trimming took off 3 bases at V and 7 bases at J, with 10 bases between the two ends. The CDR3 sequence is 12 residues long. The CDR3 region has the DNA TGCGCCAGCAGCTCGACCGGAGGTGAAGCTTTCTTT. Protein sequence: CASSSTGGEAFF.

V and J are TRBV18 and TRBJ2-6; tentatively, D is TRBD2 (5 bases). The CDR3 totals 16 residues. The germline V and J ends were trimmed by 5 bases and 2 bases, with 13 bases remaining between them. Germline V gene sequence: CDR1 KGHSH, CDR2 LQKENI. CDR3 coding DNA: TGTGCCAGCTCAGAGAGGGTGCTGGCTGGGGCCAACGTCCTGACTTTC. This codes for CASSERVLAGANVLTF.

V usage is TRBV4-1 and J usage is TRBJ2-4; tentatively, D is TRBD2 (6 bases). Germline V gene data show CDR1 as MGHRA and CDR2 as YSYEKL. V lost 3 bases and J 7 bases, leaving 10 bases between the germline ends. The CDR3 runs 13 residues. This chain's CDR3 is CASSHAGGNIQYF. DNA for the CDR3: TGCGCCAGCAGCCATGCTGGGGGGAACATTCAGTACTTC.

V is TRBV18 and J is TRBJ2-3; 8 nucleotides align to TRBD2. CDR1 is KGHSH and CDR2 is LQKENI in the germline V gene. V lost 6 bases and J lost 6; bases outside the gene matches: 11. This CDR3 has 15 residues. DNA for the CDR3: TGTGCCAGCTCCCTCGTAGCGGGGCACTTGGATACGCAGTATTTT. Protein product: CASSLVAGHLDTQYF.

In DNA form, the CDR3 reads TGTGCCAGCAGCCAAGGGTGGGTCGGGACAGGGGACACTGAAGCTTTCTTT. Residues: CASSQGWVGTGDTEAFF. V gene TRBV3-1 (or the pseudogene TRBV3-2) combines with J gene TRBJ1-1; TRBD1 matches 10 bases. This CDR3 has 17 residues. Unmatched junction bases numbered 8, after V lost 1 base and J lost 3 bases. Germline V gene data show CDR1 as LGHDT and CDR2 as YNNKEL (reference sequence).